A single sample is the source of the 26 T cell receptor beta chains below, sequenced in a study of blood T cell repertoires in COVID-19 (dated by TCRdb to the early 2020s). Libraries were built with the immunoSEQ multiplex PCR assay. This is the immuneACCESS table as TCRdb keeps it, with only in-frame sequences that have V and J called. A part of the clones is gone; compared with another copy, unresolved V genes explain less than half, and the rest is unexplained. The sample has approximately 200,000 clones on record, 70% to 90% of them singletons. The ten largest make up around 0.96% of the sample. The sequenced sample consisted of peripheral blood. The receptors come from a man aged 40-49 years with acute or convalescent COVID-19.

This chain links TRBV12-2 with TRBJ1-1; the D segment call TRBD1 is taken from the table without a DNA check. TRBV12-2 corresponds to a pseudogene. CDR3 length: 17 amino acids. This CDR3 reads CASRLADYGQGITEAFF. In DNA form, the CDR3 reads TGTGCAAGTCGCTTAGCGGATTATGGACAGGGAATTACTGAAGCTTTCTTT.

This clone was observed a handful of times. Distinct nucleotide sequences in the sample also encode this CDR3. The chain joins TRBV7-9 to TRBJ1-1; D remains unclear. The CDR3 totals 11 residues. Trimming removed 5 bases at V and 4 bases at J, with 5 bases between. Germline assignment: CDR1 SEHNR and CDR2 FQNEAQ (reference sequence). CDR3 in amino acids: CASSPSTEAFF. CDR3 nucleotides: TGTGCCAGCAGCCCGTCCACTGAAGCTTTCTTT.

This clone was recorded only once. The CDR3 reads CASSQDRPGGYGYTF. The CDR3 DNA is TGCGCCAGCAGCCAGGACAGGCCGGGCGGCTATGGCTACACCTTC. The chain links TRBV5-1 to TRBJ1-2; 7 positions match TRBD1. V shed 4 bases and J 4 bases; nucleotides not matched to a gene: 10. The CDR3 has 15 residues. CDR1 SGHRS and CDR2 YFSETQ come from the germline V gene.

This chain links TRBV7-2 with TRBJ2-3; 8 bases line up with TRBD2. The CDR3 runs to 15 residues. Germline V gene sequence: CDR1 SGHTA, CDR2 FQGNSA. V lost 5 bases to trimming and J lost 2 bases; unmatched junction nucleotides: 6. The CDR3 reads CASSRIAGTTDTQYF. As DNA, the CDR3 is TGTGCCAGCAGCCGCATAGCGGGGACCACAGATACGCAGTATTTT. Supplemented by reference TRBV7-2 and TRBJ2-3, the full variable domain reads GAGVSQSPSNKVTEKGKDVELRCDPISGHTALYWYRQSLGQGLEFLIYFQGNSAPDKSGLPSDRFSAERTGGSVSTLTIQRTQQEDSAVYLCASSRIAGTTDTQYFGPGTRLTVL.

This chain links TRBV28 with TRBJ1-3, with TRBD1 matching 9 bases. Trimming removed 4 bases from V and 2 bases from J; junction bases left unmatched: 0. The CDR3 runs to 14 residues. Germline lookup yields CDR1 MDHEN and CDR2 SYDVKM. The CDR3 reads CASSWDRAGNTIYF. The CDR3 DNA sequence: TGTGCCAGCAGTTGGGACAGGGCTGGAAACACCATATATTTT. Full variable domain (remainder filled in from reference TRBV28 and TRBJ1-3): DVKVTQSSRYLVKRTGEKVFLECVQDMDHENMFWYRQDPGLGLRLIYFSYDVKMKEKGDIPEGYSVSREKKERFSLILESASTNQTSMYLCASSWDRAGNTIYFGEGSWLTVV.

In nucleotides, the CDR3 is TGTGCCACCAGCCCCACAGGGGGCGGTTCACCCCTCCACTTT. It yields the protein CATSPTGGGSPLHF. This chain links TRBV15 with TRBJ1-6; 9 bases are a match to TRBD1. Germline V gene lookup returns CDR1 LNHNV and CDR2 YYDKDF (reference sequence). V shed 5 bases, J shed 9 bases, and the junction held 5 bases outside the gene matches. The CDR3 is 14 residues long.

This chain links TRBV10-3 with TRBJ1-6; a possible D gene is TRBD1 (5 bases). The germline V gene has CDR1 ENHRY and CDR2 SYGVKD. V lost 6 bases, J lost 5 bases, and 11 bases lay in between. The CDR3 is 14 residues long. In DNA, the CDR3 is TGTGCCATCAGGGAAGGGGCAAATAATTCACCCCTCCACTTT. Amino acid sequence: CAIREGANNSPLHF.

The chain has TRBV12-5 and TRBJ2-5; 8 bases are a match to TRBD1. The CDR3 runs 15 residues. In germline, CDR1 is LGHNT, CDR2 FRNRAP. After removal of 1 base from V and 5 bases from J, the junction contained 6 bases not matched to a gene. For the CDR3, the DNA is TGTGCTAGTGGTTTGGGCGCAGGGGGCGGTGAGACCCAGTACTTC. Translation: CASGLGAGGGETQYF.

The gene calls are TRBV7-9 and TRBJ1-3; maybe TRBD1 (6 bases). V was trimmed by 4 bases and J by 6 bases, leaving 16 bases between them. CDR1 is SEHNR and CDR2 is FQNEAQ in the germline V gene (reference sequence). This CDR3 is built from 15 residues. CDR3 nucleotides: TGTGCCAGCAGCTCGGACAGTGAATATCCAAACACCATATATTTT. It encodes CASSSDSEYPNTIYF.

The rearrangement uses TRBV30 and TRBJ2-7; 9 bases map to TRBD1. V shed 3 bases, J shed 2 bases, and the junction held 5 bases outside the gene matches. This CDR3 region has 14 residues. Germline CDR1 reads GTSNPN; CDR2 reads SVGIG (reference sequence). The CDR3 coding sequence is TGTGCCTGGAGCCCCGGGACAGGGACCTACGAGCAGTACTTC. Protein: CAWSPGTGTYEQYF.

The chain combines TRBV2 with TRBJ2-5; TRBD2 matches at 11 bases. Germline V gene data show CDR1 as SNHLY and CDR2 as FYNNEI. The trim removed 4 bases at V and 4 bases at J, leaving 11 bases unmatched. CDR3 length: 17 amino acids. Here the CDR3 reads CASSGPSGGSSGETQYF. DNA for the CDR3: TGTGCCAGCAGTGGGCCTAGCGGGGGGAGTAGTGGAGAGACCCAGTACTTC.

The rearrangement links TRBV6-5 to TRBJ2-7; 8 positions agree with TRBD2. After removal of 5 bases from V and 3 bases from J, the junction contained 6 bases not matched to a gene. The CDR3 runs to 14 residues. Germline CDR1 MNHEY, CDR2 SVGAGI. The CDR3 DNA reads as TGTGCCAGCAGTCCGGGGGGGGGCGTCTACGAGCAGTACTTC. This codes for CASSPGGGVYEQYF.

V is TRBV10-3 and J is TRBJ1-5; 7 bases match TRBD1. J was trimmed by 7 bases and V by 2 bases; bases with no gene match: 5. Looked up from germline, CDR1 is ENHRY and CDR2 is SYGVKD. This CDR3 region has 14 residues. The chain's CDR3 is CAISEVTGVQPQHF. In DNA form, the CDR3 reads TGTGCCATCAGTGAGGTTACAGGGGTACAGCCCCAGCATTTT.

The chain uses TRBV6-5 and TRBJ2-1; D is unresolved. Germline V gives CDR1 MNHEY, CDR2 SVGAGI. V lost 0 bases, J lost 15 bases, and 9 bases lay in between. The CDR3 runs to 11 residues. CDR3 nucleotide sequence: TGTGCCAGCAGTTACTCGCGTAGTTGGTTCTTC. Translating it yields CASSYSRSWFF.

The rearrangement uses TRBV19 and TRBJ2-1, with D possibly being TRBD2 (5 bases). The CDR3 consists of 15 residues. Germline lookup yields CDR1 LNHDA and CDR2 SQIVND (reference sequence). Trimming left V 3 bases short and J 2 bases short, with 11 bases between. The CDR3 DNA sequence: TGTGCCAGTAGTATTGGACTGCTAACCTACAATGAGCAGTTCTTC. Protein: CASSIGLLTYNEQFF. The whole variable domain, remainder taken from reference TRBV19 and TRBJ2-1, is DGGITQSPKYLFRKEGQNVTLSCEQNLNHDAMYWYRQDPGQGLRLIYYSQIVNDFQKGDIAEGYSVSREKKESFPLTVTSAQKNPTAFYLCASSIGLLTYNEQFFGPGTRLTVL.

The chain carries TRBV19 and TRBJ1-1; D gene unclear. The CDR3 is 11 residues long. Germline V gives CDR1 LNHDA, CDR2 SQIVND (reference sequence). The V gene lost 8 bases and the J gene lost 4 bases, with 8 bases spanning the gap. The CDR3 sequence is CASGRVTEAFF. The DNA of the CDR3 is TGTGCCAGTGGCCGGGTCACTGAAGCTTTCTTT.

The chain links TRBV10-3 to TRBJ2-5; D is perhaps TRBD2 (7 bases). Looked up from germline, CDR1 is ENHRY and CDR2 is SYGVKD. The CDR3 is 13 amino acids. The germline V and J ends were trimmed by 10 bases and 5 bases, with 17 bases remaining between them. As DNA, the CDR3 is TGTGCCAGCAAAGGGGGGGAACGGGAGACCCAGTACTTC. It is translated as CASKGGERETQYF.

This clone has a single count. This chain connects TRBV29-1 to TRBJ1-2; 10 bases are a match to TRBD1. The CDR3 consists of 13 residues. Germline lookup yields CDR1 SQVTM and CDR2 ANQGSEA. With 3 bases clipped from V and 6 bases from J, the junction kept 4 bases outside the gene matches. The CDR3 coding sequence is TGCAGCGTTGATAGGGGACAGGGGAATGGCTACACCTTC. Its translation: CSVDRGQGNGYTF.

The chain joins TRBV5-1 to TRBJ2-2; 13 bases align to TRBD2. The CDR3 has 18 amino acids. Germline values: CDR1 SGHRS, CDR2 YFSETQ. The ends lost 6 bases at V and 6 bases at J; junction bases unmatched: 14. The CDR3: CASTLVTSGGPFAGELFF. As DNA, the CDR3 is TGCGCCAGCACCCTGGTGACTAGCGGGGGGCCATTTGCCGGGGAGCTGTTTTTT.

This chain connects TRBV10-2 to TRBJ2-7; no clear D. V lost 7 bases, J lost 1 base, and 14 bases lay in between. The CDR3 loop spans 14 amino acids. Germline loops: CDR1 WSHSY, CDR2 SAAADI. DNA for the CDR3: TGCGCCAGCAAAGTGGGCAGCCTTTCCTACGAGCAGTACTTC. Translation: CASKVGSLSYEQYF.

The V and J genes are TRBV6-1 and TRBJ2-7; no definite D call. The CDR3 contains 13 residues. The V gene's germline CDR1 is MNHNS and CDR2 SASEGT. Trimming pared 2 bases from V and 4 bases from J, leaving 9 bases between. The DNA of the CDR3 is TGTGCCAGCAGTGAATTTCTCCTATACGAGCAGTACTTC. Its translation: CASSEFLLYEQYF.

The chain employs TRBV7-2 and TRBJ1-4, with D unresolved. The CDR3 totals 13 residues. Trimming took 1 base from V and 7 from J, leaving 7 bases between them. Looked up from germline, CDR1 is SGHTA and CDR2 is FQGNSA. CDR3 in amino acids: CASSLGQAEKLFF. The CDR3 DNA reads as TGTGCCAGCAGCTTAGGGCAGGCTGAAAAACTGTTTTTT. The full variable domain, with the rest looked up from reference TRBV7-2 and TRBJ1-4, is GAGVSQSPSNKVTEKGKDVELRCDPISGHTALYWYRQSLGQGLEFLIYFQGNSAPDKSGLPSDRFSAERTGGSVSTLTIQRTQQEDSAVYLCASSLGQAEKLFFGSGTQLSVL.

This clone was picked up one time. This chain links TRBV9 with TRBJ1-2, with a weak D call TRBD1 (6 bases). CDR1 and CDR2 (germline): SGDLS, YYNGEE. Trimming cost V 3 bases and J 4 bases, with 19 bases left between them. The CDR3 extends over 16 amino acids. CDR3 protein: CASSAPNLGTSYGYTF. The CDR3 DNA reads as TGTGCCAGCAGCGCCCCGAATCTCGGGACATCCTATGGCTACACCTTC.

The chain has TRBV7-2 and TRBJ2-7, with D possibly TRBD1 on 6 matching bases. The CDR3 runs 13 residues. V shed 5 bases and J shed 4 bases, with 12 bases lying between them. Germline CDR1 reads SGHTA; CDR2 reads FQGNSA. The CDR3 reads CASSNSGVYEQYF. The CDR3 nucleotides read TGTGCCAGCAGCAACTCAGGGGTGTACGAGCAGTACTTC.

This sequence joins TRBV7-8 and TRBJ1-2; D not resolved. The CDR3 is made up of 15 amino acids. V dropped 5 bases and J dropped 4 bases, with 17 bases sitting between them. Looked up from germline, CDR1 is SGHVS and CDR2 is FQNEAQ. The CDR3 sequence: CASSILEDAPYGYTF. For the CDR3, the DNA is TGTGCCAGCAGCATCCTAGAAGATGCCCCCTATGGCTACACCTTC.

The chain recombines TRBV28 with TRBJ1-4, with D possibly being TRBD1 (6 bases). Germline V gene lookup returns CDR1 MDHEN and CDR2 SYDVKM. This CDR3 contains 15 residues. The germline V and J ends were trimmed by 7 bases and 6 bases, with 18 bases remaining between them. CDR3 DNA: TGTGCCAGCACCACGGGGGGGGCGGGGGATGAAAAACTGTTTTTT. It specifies CASTTGGAGDEKLFF. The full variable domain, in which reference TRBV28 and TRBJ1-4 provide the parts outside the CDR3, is DVKVTQSSRYLVKRTGEKVFLECVQDMDHENMFWYRQDPGLGLRLIYFSYDVKMKEKGDIPEGYSVSREKKERFSLILESASTNQTSMYLCASTTGGAGDEKLFFGSGTQLSVL.